This entry lists 11 T cell receptor beta chains sequenced from one sample in a study of blood T cells in healthy people across ages. A second PCR, run for roughly 7 to 12 cycles, used a sample-barcoded 5' primer plus a J-beta primer mix. TCRdb re-called the 5' RACE reads through MiXCR, storing one row per CDR3 protein. The data contain 700,000 or so distinct CDR3 sequences, 22% of them seen just once; the ten biggest clones take up around 22%. The sample comprised blood. These receptors all come from an older man in good health.

The chain employs TRBV19 and TRBJ1-1; TRBD1 might be the D (6 bases). The CDR3 consists of 15 residues. Deletions cut 3 bases from V and 4 bases from J, with 15 bases between. Germline CDR1 is LNHDA and CDR2 is SQIVND (reference sequence). CDR3 sequence (DNA): TGTGCCAGTAGTATCGACCGGGACATCTCCACTGAAGCTTTCTTT. The encoded protein is CASSIDRDISTEAFF.

As for this clonotype: Sequence at one end of the junction differs from germline and may be a read error. The chain couples TRBV6-4 to TRBJ2-6; D is possibly TRBD1 (5 bases). Germline loops: CDR1 MRHNA, CDR2 SNTAGT. The CDR3 extends over 14 amino acids. CDR3 loop: CASSDNSGANVPTF. The CDR3 region has the DNA TGTGCCAGCAGTGACAACTCTGGGGCCAACGTCCCGACTTTC.

The chain combines TRBV7-2 with TRBJ2-6; tentative D call: TRBD1 (7 bases). Between the trimmed V and J ends, which lost 4 bases and 2 bases, there was a span of 18 bases. Germline CDR1 reads SGHTA; CDR2 reads FQGNSA. There are 18 residues in the CDR3. The CDR3 reads CASSSNGGQIPGANVLTF. The DNA for the CDR3 is TGTGCCAGCAGCTCTAACGGGGGACAGATACCTGGGGCCAACGTCCTGACTTTC.

The table lists this clonotype with a few counts. The V and J genes are TRBV9 and TRBJ1-2, with TRBD1 identical over 7 bases. V was pared by 2 bases and J by 0 bases, with 4 bases of the junction left unmatched. Germline assignment: CDR1 SGDLS and CDR2 YYNGEE. CDR3 length: 15 amino acids. The CDR3 bases are TGTGCCAGCAGCGTGGGGCAGGGGGCTAACTATGGCTACACCTTC. Protein product: CASSVGQGANYGYTF.

The V and J genes are TRBV20-1 and TRBJ2-7; D not resolved. The CDR3 covers 11 residues. The germline V gene has CDR1 DFQATT and CDR2 SNEGSKA (reference sequence). Trimming shortened V by 5 bases and J by 0 bases, and 5 bases separated the two germline ends. CDR3 sequence: CSAVSSYEQYF. The CDR3 DNA follows: TGCAGTGCTGTTAGCTCCTACGAGCAGTACTTC.

This clonotype was detected only a few times. The genes are TRBV20-1 and TRBJ2-3; 7 positions agree with TRBD1. The V and J ends lost 2 bases and 4 bases, in that order; junction bases with no gene match: 9. The CDR3 runs 15 residues. Germline loops: CDR1 DFQATT, CDR2 SNEGSKA (reference sequence). CDR3 nucleotides: TGCAGTGCTAGATCTCCCGGGACAGCCCCAGATACGCAGTATTTT. Its protein product is CSARSPGTAPDTQYF.

J is TRBJ2-1 and V is TRBV20-1, with 8 nucleotides matching TRBD2. V was clipped by 6 bases and J by 8 bases; unmatched bases: 6. This CDR3 is 12 amino acids long. The V gene's germline CDR1 is DFQATT and CDR2 SNEGSKA (reference sequence). The CDR3 protein is CSAPGTRDEQFF. Written as DNA, the CDR3 is TGCAGTGCCCCCGGGACTAGGGATGAGCAGTTCTTC.

This clonotype has a count of ten or more. The genes are TRBV7-2 and TRBJ2-3, with D unresolved. The V and J ends lost 3 bases and 4 bases respectively, with 5 bases between them. The CDR3 is made up of 12 amino acids. Germline V lookup: CDR1 SGHTA, CDR2 FQGNSA. For the CDR3, the DNA is TGTGCCAGCAGCTTCAGTTCAGATACGCAGTATTTT. This gives the protein CASSFSSDTQYF.

The CDR3 loop is CASSQVSSSGVFF. For the CDR3, the DNA is TGTGCCAGCAGCCAAGTGAGTAGTAGTGGTGTGTTCTTC. The gene calls are TRBV14 and TRBJ2-1, with no clear D. Looked up from germline, CDR1 is SGHDN and CDR2 is FVKESK. V was pared by 1 base and J by 15 bases, with 16 bases between. This CDR3 contains 13 residues. Full variable domain (rest looked up from reference TRBV14 and TRBJ2-1): EAGVTQFPSHSVIEKGQTVTLRCDPISGHDNLYWYRRVMGKEIKFLLHFVKESKQDESGMPNNRFLAERTGGTYSTLKVQPAELEDSGVYFCASSQVSSSGVFFGPGTRLTVL.

Regarding this clonotype: No DNA is shown, since the ends of the CDR3 on it are uncertain; the CDR3 is the one TCRdb lists. V gene TRBV12-2 combines with J gene TRBJ2-7; TRBD1, the D gene given by the table, was not confirmed from the DNA. TRBV12-2 is a listed pseudogene. The CDR3 is 17 residues long, ends included. The CDR3 here is CASRLTWGEGSSYEQYV.

This clonotype was detected ten times or more. CDR3 loop: CASSPLGGMNTEAFF. The CDR3 DNA is TGTGCCAGCAGCCCCCTCGGGGGAATGAACACTGAAGCTTTCTTT. The gene calls are TRBV9 and TRBJ1-1; tentatively, D is TRBD1 (5 bases). The ends were cut back, 4 bases at V and 0 bases at J, with 13 bases in the middle. The CDR3 is 15 amino acids. Germline-derived CDR1 and CDR2 are SGDLS and YYNGEE.